One and the same sample provided the 32 T cell receptor beta chains below, sequenced in a study of metastatic and nonmetastatic thyroid tumors. No treatment had been given to any patient before thyroid surgery. MiXCR was used by TCRdb to re-call the PCR reads. The top ten hold about 10% of the sample, which has almost 85,000 clones, approximately 12% seen once. Material: tumor tissue. These receptors were taken from a female donor with papillary thyroid cancer or a benign thyroid nodule (not recorded which). Some clones in this sample may be carry-over from other donors' samples.

The table lists this clone with many counts. V is TRBV6-1 and J is TRBJ1-2; no firm D call. CDR3 length: 13 amino acids. V was trimmed by 6 bases and J by 6 bases, leaving 14 bases between them. Germline V gives CDR1 MNHNS, CDR2 SASEGT. The CDR3 sequence is CASSLTGVDGYTF. The CDR3 DNA follows: TGTGCCAGCAGCCTGACCGGCGTAGATGGCTACACCTTC.

The V and J genes are TRBV7-9 and TRBJ2-5; D possibly corresponds to TRBD2 (7 bases). Germline-derived CDR1 and CDR2 are SEHNR and FQNEAQ (reference sequence). The CDR3 totals 15 residues. Trimming stripped 2 bases from V and 7 bases from J, with 17 bases between. The DNA of the CDR3 is TGTGCCAGCAGCTTACTGGAAGGGGGAGGGGGGACCCAGTACTTC. This translates into CASSLLEGGGGTQYF.

There are many counts of this clone. V is TRBV9 and J is TRBJ1-1, with 7 bases matching TRBD1. The CDR3 covers 14 residues. Germline CDR1 SGDLS, CDR2 YYNGEE. V lost 0 bases, J lost 5 bases, and 4 bases stayed unmatched. CDR3 amino acids: CASSVAGGVTEAFF. For the CDR3, the DNA is TGTGCCAGCAGCGTAGCAGGGGGGGTGACTGAAGCTTTCTTT. The full variable domain, its missing parts supplied by reference TRBV9 and TRBJ1-1, is DSGVTQTPKHLITATGQRVTLRCSPRSGDLSVYWYQQSLDQGLQFLIQYYNGEERAKGNILERFSAQQFPDLHSELNLSSLELGDSALYFCASSVAGGVTEAFFGQGTRLTVV.

This clone was counted a few times. A much larger clone differs by one base, so this may be a read error. This sequence joins TRBV6-1 and TRBJ2-5, with TRBD2 identical over 8 bases. The CDR3 has 14 residues. Germline V gives CDR1 MNHNS, CDR2 SASEGT. The CDR3 reads CASSEASGGETQCF. The DNA for the CDR3 is TGTGCCAGCAGTGAAGCCAGCGGGGGAGAGACCCAGTGCTTC.

In its sample, this clone was seen many times. The chain joins TRBV28 to TRBJ2-1, with D tentatively TRBD2 (5 bases). Germline V gene lookup returns CDR1 MDHEN and CDR2 SYDVKM. CDR3 length: 14 amino acids. Trimming stripped 5 bases from V and 3 bases from J, with 11 bases between. CDR3 sequence (DNA): TGTGCCAGCAGTCCGCGGACTTACTACAATGAGCAGTTCTTC. Amino acid sequence: CASSPRTYYNEQFF.

V usage is TRBV5-4 and J usage is TRBJ2-7; D not certain. The CDR3 loop spans 14 amino acids. Germline lookup yields CDR1 SGHNT and CDR2 YYREEE (reference sequence). V was cut by 3 bases and J by 1 base, with 11 bases left in between. CDR3 sequence: CASSSETWSYEQYF. DNA of the CDR3: TGTGCCAGCAGCTCGGAGACATGGTCCTACGAGCAGTACTTC.

At least ten counts were recorded for this clone. The chain is built from TRBV4-1 and TRBJ2-5, with a weak D call TRBD1 (7 bases). Germline loops: CDR1 MGHRA, CDR2 YSYEKL. V was clipped by 1 base and J by 5 bases, with 17 bases between them. The CDR3 loop spans 16 amino acids. The CDR3 nucleotides read TGCGCCAGCAGCCAAGTTTTGGTACAGGGGAGGGAGACCCAGTACTTC. It codes for CASSQVLVQGRETQYF.

The table lists this clone with a few counts. The chain carries TRBV5-1 and TRBJ2-1, with 11 bases that match TRBD2. Trimming took 3 bases from V and 9 from J; bases not matched to a gene: 23. Germline V gene sequence: CDR1 SGHRS, CDR2 YFSETQ. The CDR3 covers 20 residues. This chain's CDR3 is CASSSTGTSGPWATSGEQFF. The CDR3 bases are TGCGCCAGCAGCTCAACCGGGACTAGCGGCCCATGGGCCACATCGGGTGAGCAGTTCTTC.

This clone showed up many times. The chain joins TRBV6-1 to TRBJ1-2, with D possibly matching TRBD1 (6 bases). CDR3 length: 13 amino acids. The germline CDR1 and CDR2 sequences are MNHNS and SASEGT. V was trimmed by 6 bases and J by 4 bases, leaving 12 bases between them. This CDR3 reads CASRMGHLYGYTF. The CDR3 bases are TGTGCCAGCAGGATGGGACATCTCTATGGCTACACCTTC.

Comment on this clone: A much larger clone differs by one base, so this may be a read error. The chain couples TRBV7-9 to TRBJ2-5; TRBD1 matches 7 bases. The CDR3 covers 16 residues. The germline gives CDR1 SEHNR, CDR2 FQNEAQ (reference sequence). This CDR3 is CASILMTETGQETQYF. As DNA, the CDR3 is TGTGCCAGCATCTTAATGACCGAGACAGGGCAAGAGACCCAGTACTTC.

CDR3 sequence reads: CASYSRVLSNQPQHF. CDR3 sequence (DNA): TGTGCCAGTTACAGCAGGGTCCTAAGCAATCAGCCCCAGCATTTT. This sequence joins TRBV6-1 and TRBJ1-5; a weak D match, TRBD1 (5 bases). There are 15 residues in the CDR3. The germline V gene encodes CDR1 MNHNS and CDR2 SASEGT. Trimming took off 9 bases at V and 1 base at J, with 16 bases between the two ends.

This clone was seen a single time. One junction end disagrees with the germline gene, perhaps due to a read error. Different DNA sequences within this sample yield the same CDR3. The V call is TRBV9, the J call TRBJ1-1, with D hard to call. This CDR3 contains 13 residues. Germline V lookup: CDR1 SGDLS, CDR2 YYNGEE. The CDR3: CTSSVGLNTEAFF. CDR3 coding DNA: TGTACCAGCAGCGTTGGGCTGAACACTGAAGCTTTCTTT. The full variable domain, its missing parts supplied by reference TRBV9 and TRBJ1-1, is DSGVTQTPKHLITATGQRVTLRCSPRSGDLSVYWYQQSLDQGLQFLIQYYNGEERAKGNILERFSAQQFPDLHSELNLSSLELGDSALYFCTSSVGLNTEAFFGQGTRLTVV.

As for this clone: This sequence may be a read error, since a much larger clone differs from it by one base. V is TRBV5-4 and J is TRBJ1-1; 8 bases are a match to TRBD1. The germline CDR1 and CDR2 sequences are SGHNT and YYREEE (reference sequence). This CDR3 contains 13 residues. Germline trimming cut 6 bases from V and 8 bases from J; bases unmatched to any gene: 9. The chain's CDR3 is CASIWTGSGEAFF. In DNA, the CDR3 is TGTGCCAGCATCTGGACAGGGAGTGGCGAAGCTTTCTTT.

V and J are TRBV29-1 and TRBJ1-2, with unresolved D. From germline, CDR1 is SQVTM and CDR2 ANQGSEA. V was pared by 6 bases and J by 4 bases, with 12 bases between. The CDR3 sequence is 12 residues long. The CDR3 region is CSVQLSPYGYTF. As DNA, the CDR3 is TGCAGCGTCCAATTATCTCCCTATGGCTACACCTTC.

This clone occurred many times. The V and J genes are TRBV2 and TRBJ1-3, with D unresolved. Germline values: CDR1 SNHLY, CDR2 FYNNEI. Trimming took 6 bases from V and 0 from J, leaving 6 bases between them. This CDR3 has 13 residues. The CDR3 reads CASRAGSGNTIYF. The CDR3 DNA follows: TGTGCCAGCAGGGCCGGCTCTGGAAACACCATATATTTT. Filled out from reference TRBV2 and TRBJ1-3, the complete variable domain reads EPEVTQTPSHQVTQMGQEVILRCVPISNHLYFYWYRQILGQKVEFLVSFYNNEISEKSEIFDDQFSVERPDGSNFTLKIRSTKLEDSAMYFCASRAGSGNTIYFGEGSWLTVV.

This clone has at least ten counts. V and J are TRBV20-1 and TRBJ1-4; D perhaps matches TRBD1 (5 bases). The V gene's germline CDR1 is DFQATT and CDR2 SNEGSKA (reference sequence). The CDR3 consists of 14 residues. V was pared by 3 bases and J by 8 bases, with 16 bases between. The CDR3 DNA sequence: TGCAGTGCTAGCCCTCAGGGTCTACGGGAAAAACTGTTTTTT. This sequence encodes CSASPQGLREKLFF.

This clone was seen many times. This chain connects TRBV12-5 to TRBJ1-6; TRBD1 is a possible D gene (6 bases). Germline CDR1 and CDR2: LGHNT and FRNRAP. CDR3 length: 17 amino acids. V was shortened by 3 bases and J by 5 bases, with 17 bases between the two germline ends. CDR3 sequence reads: CASGFSSRGPDNSPLHF. The CDR3 bases are TGTGCTAGTGGTTTCTCCTCCAGGGGCCCGGATAATTCACCCCTCCACTTT.

Only a few counts were recorded for this clone. J is TRBJ1-5 and V is TRBV7-2, with D uncertain. Between the trimmed V and J ends, which lost 7 bases and 7 bases, there was a span of 17 bases. Germline V gene lookup returns CDR1 SGHTA and CDR2 FQGNSA. The CDR3 length is 14 residues. The CDR3 sequence is CASIFGQVDQPQHF. The CDR3 DNA follows: TGTGCCAGCATCTTCGGGCAGGTCGACCAGCCCCAGCATTTT.

The chain joins TRBV30 to TRBJ2-6; D remains unclear. The CDR3 has 16 amino acids. Trimming cost V 0 bases and J 1 base, with 10 bases left between them. Germline loops: CDR1 GTSNPN, CDR2 SVGIG (reference sequence). CDR3 coding DNA: TGTGCCTGGAGTGTATCGGGTCGGTCTGGGGCCAACGTCCTGACTTTC. It yields the protein CAWSVSGRSGANVLTF.

This clone has at least ten counts. This rearrangement joins TRBV5-1 to TRBJ2-7, with unresolved D. V gave up 6 bases and J gave up 2 bases, with 12 bases separating them. The CDR3 contains 13 residues. The germline gives CDR1 SGHRS, CDR2 YFSETQ. The CDR3 loop reads CASKPSGTYEQYF. In DNA form, the CDR3 reads TGCGCCAGCAAACCATCCGGAACCTACGAGCAGTACTTC.

The chain's CDR3 is CASSEKGTFGDQPQHF. Written as DNA, the CDR3 is TGTGCCAGCAGTGAAAAAGGAACGTTCGGCGATCAGCCCCAGCATTTT. The chain is built from TRBV6-1 and TRBJ1-5; unclear D gene. Germline V gene data show CDR1 as MNHNS and CDR2 as SASEGT. V lost 2 bases and J 5 bases, leaving 16 bases between the germline ends. The CDR3 length is 16 residues.

This clone has ten or more counts. This CDR3 is CASSTSGSPETQYF. The CDR3, as DNA: TGTGCCAGTAGTACTAGCGGGAGCCCTGAGACCCAGTACTTC. This chain links TRBV19 with TRBJ2-5; 10 nucleotides match TRBD2. From germline, CDR1 is LNHDA and CDR2 SQIVND (reference sequence). V shed 4 bases, J shed 5 bases, and the junction held 4 bases outside the gene matches. This CDR3 is built from 14 residues.

This clone was counted at least ten times. The CDR3 region has the DNA TGTGCCAGCAGCTTGGGTGGCATGGGGTATGGCTACACCTTC. This gives the protein CASSLGGMGYGYTF. The J gene is TRBJ1-2, the V gene TRBV5-4; D gene unclear. This CDR3 contains 14 residues. The ends were cut back, 0 bases at V and 5 bases at J, with 11 bases in the middle. Looked up from germline, CDR1 is SGHNT and CDR2 is YYREEE (reference sequence). Drawing the rest from reference TRBV5-4 and TRBJ1-2, the complete variable domain is ETGVTQSPTHLIKTRGQQVTLRCSSQSGHNTVSWYQQALGQGPQFIFQYYREEENGRGNFPPRFSGLQFPNYSSELNVNALELDDSALYLCASSLGGMGYGYTFGSGTRLTVV.

This clone was counted only a few times. A read error may be the cause here, since a much bigger clone is one base away. The chain uses TRBV15 and TRBJ2-1; a possible D gene is TRBD2 (5 bases). In germline, CDR1 is LNHNV, CDR2 YYDKDF (reference sequence). Between the trimmed V and J ends, which lost 8 bases and 8 bases, there was a span of 16 bases. The CDR3 runs to 13 residues. Here the CDR3 DNA reads TGTGCCACCGCTGTACTGAGGGCCGATGAGCAGTTCTTC. Translated: CATAVLRADEQFF.

This clone was seen at least ten times. The V call is TRBV20-1, the J call TRBJ1-6, with 9 bases that match TRBD1. Germline loops: CDR1 DFQATT, CDR2 SNEGSKA (reference sequence). V dropped 8 bases and J dropped 10; count of bases not matched to a gene: 9. This CDR3 comprises 13 residues. In DNA, the CDR3 is TGCAGTATCCGGGACAGGGATACCTCACCCCTCCACTTT. Protein sequence: CSIRDRDTSPLHF.

This clone appeared a few times. A much larger clone differs from this one at a single base, so this may be a read error. The CDR3 DNA sequence: TGTGCCACCACCGACAGGGGAGGCAATCATCCCCAGCATTTT. Amino acid sequence: CATTDRGGNHPQHF. The chain recombines TRBV15 with TRBJ1-5; 8 nucleotides agree with TRBD1. Germline V lookup: CDR1 LNHNV, CDR2 YYDKDF (reference sequence). This CDR3 comprises 14 residues.

This clone was seen at least ten times. The J gene is TRBJ2-5, the V gene TRBV6-5; D perhaps matches TRBD1 (6 bases). This CDR3 comprises 15 residues. With 0 bases removed from V and 0 bases from J, the gap between germline ends came to 8 bases. CDR1 MNHEY and CDR2 SVGAGI come from the germline V gene. As DNA, the CDR3 is TGTGCCAGCAGTTACTCGGGGGCTTACCAAGAGACCCAGTACTTC. It codes for CASSYSGAYQETQYF.

Comment on this clone: This may stem from a read error, because a much larger clone lies one nucleotide away. The chain carries TRBV27 and TRBJ2-4; 8 nucleotides match TRBD2. J lost 3 bases, V lost 6 bases, and 10 bases had no gene match. This CDR3 has 16 residues. The germline gives CDR1 MNHEY, CDR2 SMNVEV (reference sequence). CDR3 loop: CASRTLAGKSKNIQYF. The CDR3 DNA follows: TGTGCCAGCAGAACTCTAGCGGGCAAGAGCAAAAACATTCAGTACTTC.

This chain links TRBV27 with TRBJ2-7, with no clear D. The length of the CDR3 is 11 residues. Per germline, CDR1 MNHEY and CDR2 SMNVEV (reference sequence). CDR3 bases: TGTGCAAGAAGTTTTGACTACGAGCAGTACTTC. Translating gives CARSFDYEQYF.

This clone was observed many times. The gene calls are TRBV7-9 and TRBJ2-7; D remains unclear. This CDR3 contains 13 residues. Trimming took off 0 bases at V and 2 bases at J, with 5 bases between the two ends. Germline V CDR1 and CDR2: SEHNR, FQNEAQ (reference sequence). CDR3 coding DNA: TGTGCCAGCAGCTTAGCCAATGCCTACGAGCAGTACTTC. The encoded protein is CASSLANAYEQYF.

This sequence joins TRBV7-9 and TRBJ1-1, with 9 bases identical to TRBD1. In germline, CDR1 is SEHNR, CDR2 FQNEAQ (reference sequence). With 1 base clipped from V and 11 bases from J, the junction kept 8 bases outside the gene matches. This CDR3 spans 14 amino acids. The CDR3 nucleotides read TGTGCCAGCAGCTTAGGACAGGGGGAGCAATGGGCTTTCTTT. It is translated as CASSLGQGEQWAFF. Drawing the rest from reference TRBV7-9 and TRBJ1-1, the complete variable domain is DTGVSQNPRHKITKRGQNVTFRCDPISEHNRLYWYRQTLGQGPEFLTYFQNEAQLEKSRLLSDRFSAERPKGSFSTLEIQRTEQGDSAMYLCASSLGQGEQWAFFGQGTRLTVV.

The chain uses TRBV10-2 and TRBJ2-4; D uncertain. The V and J ends lost 7 bases and 1 base respectively, with 11 bases between them. This CDR3 spans 14 amino acids. Germline V gives CDR1 WSHSY, CDR2 SAAADI. In nucleotides, the CDR3 is TGCGCCAGCACATGGAAAGGGGCCAAAAACATTCAGTACTTC. Protein: CASTWKGAKNIQYF.